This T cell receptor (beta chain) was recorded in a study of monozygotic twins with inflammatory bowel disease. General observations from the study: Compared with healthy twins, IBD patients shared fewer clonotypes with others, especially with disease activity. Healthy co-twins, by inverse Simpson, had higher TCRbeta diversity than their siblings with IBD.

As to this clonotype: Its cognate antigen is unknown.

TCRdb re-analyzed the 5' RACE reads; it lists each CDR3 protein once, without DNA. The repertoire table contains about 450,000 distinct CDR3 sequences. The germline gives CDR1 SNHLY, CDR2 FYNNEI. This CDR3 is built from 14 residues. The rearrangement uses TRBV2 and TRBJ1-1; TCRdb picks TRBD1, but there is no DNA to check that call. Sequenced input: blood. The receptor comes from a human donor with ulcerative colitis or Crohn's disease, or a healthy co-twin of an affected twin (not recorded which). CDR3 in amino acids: CASSENRGLTEAFF.